This TCR beta chain was recorded in a study of blood T cell repertoires in COVID-19. Repertoires were generated with immunoSEQ multiplex PCR, while TCRdb's copy carries only in-frame clones and drops some. This sample has roughly 310,000 clones, with more than 75% found just once. Germline loops: CDR1 KGHDR, CDR2 SFDVKD. The CDR3 is made up of 17 amino acids. V dropped 0 bases and J dropped 3; count of bases not matched to a gene: 7. This receptor was identified in a man between 60 and 75 years old who had recovered from COVID-19. This rearrangement joins TRBV24-1 to TRBJ2-5, with 9 nucleotides matching TRBD1. The sequenced material came from PBMCs or T cells enriched from blood (not recorded which). The CDR3 region is CATSDLTPGQGKETQYF. As DNA, the CDR3 is TGTGCCACCAGTGATTTGACTCCGGGACAGGGAAAAGAGACCCAGTACTTC.